This is a list of T cell receptor beta chains from one sample in a study of breast tumors, draining lymph nodes, adjacent tissues. One entry per CDR3 protein, called by TCRdb with MiXCR from the multiplex PCR reads. This table holds about 300,000 distinct CDR3 sequences, around 30% found once. The sample consisted of axillary lymph node tissue. These receptor sequences come from a female donor with breast cancer. Some clones in this sample may be carry-over from other donors' samples. The CDR3 runs from the conserved cysteine through the conserved F or W. D genes are given only for firm matches. Clone size appears in some rows only: once, few, many, or a class for an expanded clone.

CDR3aa: CASSWATDTGELFF
CDR3nt: TGTGCCAGCAGTTGGGCGACGGACACCGGGGAGCTGTTTTTT
abundance: many
d_gene: NA
v_gene: TRBV6-5
j_gene: TRBJ2-2

CDR3aa: CASSHPASGFLQETQYF
CDR3nt: TGTGCCAGCAGTCACCCGGCTAGCGGGTTCCTTCAAGAGACCCAGTACTTC
abundance: NA
d_gene: TRBD2
v_gene: TRBV6-6
j_gene: TRBJ2-5

CDR3aa: CASSSGQGQNSPLHF
CDR3nt: TGTGCCAGTAGCTCCGGACAGGGTCAGAATTCACCCCTCCACTTT
abundance: NA
d_gene: TRBD1
v_gene: TRBV19
j_gene: TRBJ1-6

CDR3aa: CASSVNRGELFF
CDR3nt: TGTGCCAGCAGCGTAAATCGCGGGGAGCTGTTTTTT
abundance: many
d_gene: NA
v_gene: TRBV9
j_gene: TRBJ2-2

CDR3aa: CASSLVSIDYEQYF
CDR3nt: TGTGCCAGCAGCTTGGTATCCATTGACTACGAGCAGTACTTC
abundance: many
d_gene: NA
v_gene: TRBV5-5
j_gene: TRBJ2-7

CDR3aa: CASSRGDRGSNYGYTF
CDR3nt: TGCGCCAGCAGCCGAGGGGACAGGGGCAGCAACTATGGCTACACCTTC
abundance: many
d_gene: TRBD1
v_gene: TRBV4-1
j_gene: TRBJ1-2

CDR3aa: CSAREGAKGYTF
CDR3nt: TGCAGTGCTAGAGAGGGCGCCAAGGGCTACACCTTC
abundance: many
d_gene: NA
v_gene: TRBV20-1
j_gene: TRBJ1-2

CDR3aa: CAVARSPYEQYF
CDR3nt: TGTGCCGTGGCCCGGTCCCCCTACGAGCAGTACTTC
abundance: many
d_gene: NA
v_gene: TRBV10-3
j_gene: TRBJ2-7

CDR3aa: CASSQHSGRTYNEQFF
CDR3nt: TGTGCCAGCAGCCAACATAGCGGGAGGACCTACAATGAGCAGTTCTTC
abundance: many
d_gene: TRBD2
v_gene: TRBV4-2
j_gene: TRBJ2-1

CDR3aa: CAASRRGSSYEQYF
CDR3nt: TGTGCCGCCAGCAGAAGAGGAAGCTCCTACGAGCAGTACTTC
abundance: NA
d_gene: NA
v_gene: TRBV15
j_gene: TRBJ2-7

CDR3aa: CASSTPPGQGDEKLFF
CDR3nt: TGTGCCAGCAGCACCCCCCCGGGACAGGGGGATGAAAAACTGTTTTTT
abundance: many
d_gene: TRBD1
v_gene: TRBV5-8
j_gene: TRBJ1-4

CDR3aa: CSAPSQIAGPNEQFF
CDR3nt: TGCAGTGCCCCCTCTCAAATAGCGGGGCCCAATGAGCAGTTCTTC
abundance: NA
d_gene: TRBD2
v_gene: TRBV20-1
j_gene: TRBJ2-1

CDR3aa: CSATPTGMDQPQHF
CDR3nt: TGCAGTGCTACACCCACAGGAATGGATCAGCCCCAGCATTTT
abundance: many
d_gene: NA
v_gene: TRBV20-1
j_gene: TRBJ1-5

CDR3aa: CASSLITSGNTDTQYF
CDR3nt: TGTGCCAGCAGCTTGATTACTAGCGGCAACACAGATACGCAGTATTTT
abundance: many
d_gene: TRBD2
v_gene: TRBV5-4
j_gene: TRBJ2-3